This TCR beta chain was identified in a study of T cells expressing NK-cell markers (dated by TCRdb to the early 2020s). In the study overall: Three sorted T-cell subsets (CD3+CD56+NKG2C+, CD3+CD56+NKG2C- and CD3+CD56-NKG2C+) from eight donors had their TCR beta-chain repertoires profiled. Sequencing of the libraries produced 2 x 150 bp reads on Illumina HiSeq 2000/2500, MiSeq or NextSeq. Randomly selected healthy volunteers, three men and five women, were used as the eight sequenced donors. Of the eight sequenced donors, seven were found to be HCMV-seropositive and one was found to be HCMV-seronegative.

HCMV-specific IgG was detected in serum with a commercial ELISA kit to determine HCMV serostatus. Ficoll density gradient centrifugation was used to isolate peripheral blood mononuclear cells from blood. Sequencing was carried out with an Illumina HiSeq 2000. The TCR beta cDNA libraries were made using 5'RACE template switching, a step that added both a universal primer site and unique molecular identifiers. cDNA synthesis was primed from the TCR beta constant segment, followed by two successive PCR amplification steps. The paper's data handling went like this. Reads were demultiplexed and grouped by UMI with MIGEC, and clonotypes were assembled and quantified with MiTCR. Only TCR cDNA sequences supported by at least two reads were kept to exclude erroneous sequences. The tcR package was used for downstream repertoire analysis, and clonotypes were matched across fractions by CDR3 nucleotide sequence plus V segment. VDJmatch was used to annotate antigen specificity against VDJdb, with one amino acid substitution in CDR3 permitted. TCRdb reprocessed the reads; each CDR3 protein sequence makes one entry, and DNA is unavailable. These V and J calls derive from TCRdb rather than the authors' analysis. The sample's clone listing holds roughly 380,000 distinct CDR3 sequences. The leading ten clones occupy 4% to 6.5% of the sample.

A remark on this clonotype: Its recognized antigen is unknown.

Overall study outcomes, separate from this receptor: Those dominant clonotypes were again the most abundant among CD3+CD56-NKG2C+ cells in a few donors, at roughly 25-65%. In about 6 donors, the dominant CD3+CD56+NKG2C+ clonotypes were found to rank among the top 10 CD8+ clonotypes and to make up roughly 1.0-7.0% of CD8+ T cells. It remained unclear whether the expanded NKG2C-expressing T cell clones were specific for HCMV antigens.

Material: blood T cells: a sorted CD56 or NKG2C T cell subset, CD4+ or CD8+ T cells, or bulk PBMC T cells (not recorded which). The TCR originated in a man aged 18-70 years in good health.

CDR3 sequence: CASSQDRRGRGAFF. In this chain, TRBV4-1 is recombined with TRBJ1-1; TCRdb selects TRBD1, and the lack of DNA leaves this call unchecked. The germline V gene specifies MGHRA as CDR1 and YSYEKL as CDR2. The CDR3 has 14 amino acids, counting the end cysteine and phenylalanine. No DNA sequence is on record.